These T cell receptor beta chains were read from a single sample in a study of blood T cells in healthy people across ages. TCRdb itself ran the 5' RACE reads through MiXCR, one entry per CDR3 protein. Of 1,500,000 or so distinct CDR3 sequences in the sample, roughly 59% were seen once. The sample comprised blood. These receptors were obtained from a man between 18 and 35 years old in good health. Both conserved end residues are trimmed from each CDR3. Each record gives: D gene, V gene, CDR3 protein. The D gene is left open where the match is weak.

NA | TRBV12-3/TRBV12-4 | ASSWGPAETQY
NA | TRBV5-1 | ASSFMAESYEQY
TRBD2 | TRBV29-1 | SVDSGRATGELF
NA | TRBV6-5 | ASSYWGVNTEAF
NA | TRBV20-1 | SARDMAGSNEKLF
TRBD2 | TRBV4-1 | ASSLRTSGIYNEQF
NA | TRBV5-1 | ASSLSGDNGRNTIY
NA | TRBV7-9 | ASSLVQGVEETQY
TRBD1 | TRBV19 | ASSAMTGGYTEAF
TRBD2 | TRBV20-1 | SARRLAGLDTQY
NA | TRBV5-1 | ASSWDAGGYT
TRBD1 | TRBV6-1 | ASSDGTGSTDTQY
TRBD1 | TRBV7-9 | ASSLGDRTTYEQY
TRBD2 | TRBV5-1 | ASKIGGNNEQY
NA | TRBV19 | ASSIGLTYEQY
NA | TRBV6-5 | ASSSYVGPHYEQY
NA | TRBV28 | ASSSGGYNEQY
TRBD1 | TRBV5-1 | ASSLLGGTGQPQH
TRBD1 | TRBV20-1 | SARDPTGAGSPLH
TRBD1 | TRBV3-1 | ASKTGTGGSKDTQY
TRBD2 | TRBV27 | ASSSLTSGGAYEQY
TRBD1 | TRBV10-2 | ASGTGVNSPLH
NA | TRBV20-1 | SARGTVEQY
NA | TRBV10-2 | ASSDLPFWF
NA | TRBV2 | ASVMSGTQY
TRBD2 | TRBV7-6 | ASSLGSSGGLKETQY
NA | TRBV9 | ASSVPGVLAETQY
NA | TRBV5-1 | ASSDGTTVNSPLH
TRBD1 | TRBV5-1 | ASSLRTGEGYT
NA | TRBV12-3/TRBV12-4 | ASSLSQGRGETQY
NA | TRBV21-1 | ASSKVAAGEQY
NA | TRBV20-1 | SARGELGTDTQY
TRBD1 | TRBV5-1 | ASRAGTVITEAF
TRBD1 | TRBV6-1 | ASSEVGGQGSETQY
NA | TRBV28 | ASISSEEQF
TRBD2 | TRBV5-1 | ASSLSRTSLREQETQY
NA | TRBV29-1 | SVEDPGADREQY
NA | TRBV29-1 | SVVASTNEKLF
TRBD2 | TRBV6-2/TRBV6-3 | ACYGTSDSYEQY
TRBD2 | TRBV7-9 | ASSSGLAGPSYNEQF
TRBD2 | TRBV4-1 | ASSPGTSSIQY
NA | TRBV25-1 | ASKADSNQPQH
TRBD1 | TRBV4-1 | ASSQEAYNTGTGQETQY
TRBD2 | TRBV7-2 | ASSLGLAAEQY
NA | TRBV6-5 | ASSYGPPGRSQF